These 15 T cell receptor beta chains were sequenced from one sample in a study of cytomegalovirus exposure and HLA in healthy donors. Clones were read by immunoSEQ multiplex PCR, and TCRdb kept only the in-frame ones, dropping some. This sample has 130,000 or so clones; around nine tenths occur once, and the top ten carry over 3%. Sequenced: PBMCs. The receptors come from a man younger than 45 in good health and CMV-seronegative.

In the case of this clone: Other DNA variants within this sample encode the same CDR3. J is TRBJ1-2 and V is TRBV7-9; D remains ambiguous. CDR1 and CDR2 (germline): SEHNR, FQNEAQ (reference sequence). Trimming took off 3 bases at V and 4 bases at J, with 9 bases between the two ends. The CDR3 has 13 residues. CDR3 DNA sequence: TGTGCCAGCAGCTTTCCCGGGAGCTATGGCTACACCTTC. This gives the protein CASSFPGSYGYTF.

The chain combines TRBV15 with TRBJ2-7, with D possibly being TRBD1 (5 bases). Germline V lookup: CDR1 LNHNV, CDR2 YYDKDF (reference sequence). Trimming pared 5 bases from V and 5 bases from J, leaving 19 bases between. This CDR3 has 15 residues. In nucleotides, the CDR3 is TGTGCCACCAGCTCTCAGGGAAATCCTCTCGACGAGCAGTACTTC. Translated: CATSSQGNPLDEQYF. Based on the CDR3 plus reference TRBV15 and TRBJ2-7, the full variable domain is DAMVIQNPRYQVTQFGKPVTLSCSQTLNHNVMYWYQQKSSQAPKLLFHYYDKDFNNEADTPDNFQSRRPNTSFCFLDIRSPGLGDTAMYLCATSSQGNPLDEQYFGPGTRLTVT.

The chain uses TRBV7-3 and TRBJ1-1; TRBD1 agrees at 7 bases. The V segment lost 5 bases and the J segment 4 bases; nucleotides outside the gene matches: 4. The length of the CDR3 is 13 residues. Germline V lookup: CDR1 SGHTA, CDR2 FQGTGA. Written as DNA, the CDR3 is TGTGCCAGCAGCCGACAGGGCCGCACTGAAGCTTTCTTT. Translating it yields CASSRQGRTEAFF.

This clone has a single count. V is TRBV10-2 and J is TRBJ1-5, with 7 nucleotides matching TRBD1. Germline V gene data show CDR1 as WSHSY and CDR2 as SAAADI. The CDR3 consists of 16 residues. The junction had 16 bases not matched to a gene; V was cut back by 7 bases and J by 7 bases. Written as DNA, the CDR3 is TGCGCCAGCACGAGCGACAGGGTCCTTCCTGAACAGCCCCAGCATTTT. This encodes CASTSDRVLPEQPQHF.

This chain joins TRBV6-1 and TRBJ2-1; 9 nucleotides align to TRBD2. CDR3 size: 15 residues. The V gene end was trimmed by 4 bases and the J gene end by 2 bases; junction bases not matched to a gene: 3. Germline V gene lookup returns CDR1 MNHNS and CDR2 SASEGT. The DNA for the CDR3 is TGTGCCAGCAGTGGCCTAGCGGGGACCTACAATGAGCAGTTCTTC. Encoded protein: CASSGLAGTYNEQFF.

As regards this clone: Other DNA sequences in the same sample also yield this CDR3. This chain connects TRBV7-2 to TRBJ2-1; D perhaps matches TRBD2 (6 bases). The germline CDR1 and CDR2 sequences are SGHTA and FQGNSA. There are 13 residues in the CDR3. Trimming stripped 1 base from V and 6 bases from J, with 7 bases between. In nucleotides, the CDR3 is TGTGCCAGCAGCTTAGGGGGAGGCAATGAGCAGTTCTTC. Encoded protein: CASSLGGGNEQFF.

A single count supports this clone. V usage is TRBV7-8 and J usage is TRBJ2-1; possibly TRBD1 for D (6 bases). Germline V lookup: CDR1 SGHVS, CDR2 FQNEAQ. The CDR3 runs 15 residues. Trimming removed 5 bases at V and 7 bases at J, with 18 bases between. Written as DNA, the CDR3 is TGTGCCAGCAGCCTAGAGCTGGGGGCCGGTAATGAGCAGTTCTTC. Translating gives CASSLELGAGNEQFF.

This sequence joins TRBV2 and TRBJ1-5, with 7 bases lining up with TRBD1. The germline gives CDR1 SNHLY, CDR2 FYNNEI. The J segment lost 3 bases and the V segment lost 7 bases, leaving 6 bases of the junction unmatched. The CDR3 length is 14 residues. The CDR3 nucleotides read TGTGCCAGCAACCGACAGGGTCCCAATCAGCCCCAGCATTTT. Translation: CASNRQGPNQPQHF.

The CDR3, as DNA: TGTGCCAGCAGTAGGGGCGCGCAGGAACAGTTCTTC. Its translation is CASSRGAQEQFF. The chain is built from TRBV28 and TRBJ2-1; D possibly corresponds to TRBD1 (5 bases). This CDR3 has 12 amino acids. V gave up 5 bases and J gave up 13 bases, with 15 bases separating them. CDR1 is MDHEN and CDR2 is SYDVKM in the germline V gene.

The chain uses TRBV27 and TRBJ2-1; D perhaps matches TRBD1 (6 bases). CDR3 length equals 14 residues. With 2 bases removed from V and 7 bases from J, the gap between germline ends came to 12 bases. From germline, CDR1 is MNHEY and CDR2 SMNVEV (reference sequence). The CDR3 reads CASSLNRAYNEQFF. The CDR3 DNA is TGTGCCAGCAGTTTAAACAGGGCATATAATGAGCAGTTCTTC.

As to this clone: Other DNA sequences of this sample code for an identical CDR3. This sequence joins TRBV18 and TRBJ2-5, with D maybe TRBD2 (6 bases). Germline V gene sequence: CDR1 KGHSH, CDR2 LQKENI. CDR3 length equals 13 residues. V was clipped by 3 bases and J by 5 bases, with 10 bases between them. The CDR3 loop is CASSPRRGETQYF. The DNA for the CDR3 is TGTGCCAGCTCACCCCGACGGGGGGAGACCCAGTACTTC.

The rearrangement joins TRBV28 to TRBJ2-7, with 8 bases that match TRBD1. The V gene's germline CDR1 is MDHEN and CDR2 SYDVKM. The CDR3 covers 15 residues. V lost 6 bases, J lost 4 bases, and 11 bases stayed unmatched. The CDR3 reads CASSRDRGSHYEQYF. CDR3 DNA: TGTGCCAGCAGCCGAGACAGGGGCTCGCATTACGAGCAGTACTTC.

J is TRBJ2-2 and V is TRBV27; 8 positions match TRBD1. This CDR3 is 17 amino acids long. The V gene end was trimmed by 1 base and the J gene end by 7 bases; junction bases not matched to a gene: 11. Germline-derived CDR1 and CDR2 are MNHEY and SMNVEV (reference sequence). CDR3 loop: CASSLYLTAGGFGELFF. CDR3 nucleotide sequence: TGTGCCAGCAGTTTATACCTTACGGCAGGGGGCTTCGGGGAGCTGTTTTTT.

This clone was found a few times. This chain uses TRBV2 with TRBJ1-5; 10 bases agree with TRBD1. This CDR3 contains 15 residues. With V trimmed by 5 bases and J by 3 bases, 4 bases remained unmatched. The germline gives CDR1 SNHLY, CDR2 FYNNEI. This chain's CDR3 is CASSLTGGYNQPQHF. The CDR3 nucleotides are TGTGCCAGCAGTTTGACAGGGGGCTACAATCAGCCCCAGCATTTT.

The chain has TRBV7-6 and TRBJ2-5; D uncertain. V lost 4 bases and J 2 bases, leaving 23 bases between the germline ends. The CDR3 consists of 18 residues. Looked up from germline, CDR1 is SGHVS and CDR2 is FNYEAQ. The CDR3 DNA follows: TGTGCCAGCAGCTCCCCAGCCAGTGGTGCAGGATATCAAGAGACCCAGTACTTC. It is translated as CASSSPASGAGYQETQYF. The variable domain in full, with the rest retrieved from reference TRBV7-6 and TRBJ2-5, is GAGVSQSPRYKVTKRGQDVALRCDPISGHVSLYWYRQALGQGPEFLTYFNYEAQQDKSGLPNDRFSAERPEGSISTLTIQRTEQRDSAMYRCASSSPASGAGYQETQYFGPGTRLLVL.